The clone carrying this T cell receptor (beta chain) was picked up many times. The entry originates in a study of human T cells and chemical hapten exposure. TCRdb redid the calling of the RACE reads with MiXCR, one entry per CDR3 protein. Seen here are roughly 380,000 distinct CDR3 sequences, around 4.8% observed once, and the top ten hold 2% to 2.5%. The germline V gene encodes CDR1 SQVTM and CDR2 ANQGSEA. The CDR3 is made up of 14 amino acids. With 4 bases removed from V and 1 base from J, the gap between germline ends came to 13 bases. Time point reported: patch test 1, 2 weeks after DPC sensitization. The treatment denotes: therapeutic diphenylcyclopropenone sensitization with weekly scalp DPC. Blood, whole and unfractionated, served as the source for total RNA extraction.

The starting material was whole blood, obtained in connection with sensitization to the hapten diphenylcyclopropenone (DPC). This rearrangement joins TRBV29-1 to TRBJ1-1, with D possibly matching TRBD1 (6 bases). The receptor comes from a woman between 50 and 59 years old with alopecia areata. Some clones in this sample may be carry-over from other donors' samples. The CDR3 here is CSVGWTAPNTEAFF. In nucleotides, the CDR3 is TGCAGCGTTGGATGGACAGCCCCGAACACTGAAGCTTTCTTT.